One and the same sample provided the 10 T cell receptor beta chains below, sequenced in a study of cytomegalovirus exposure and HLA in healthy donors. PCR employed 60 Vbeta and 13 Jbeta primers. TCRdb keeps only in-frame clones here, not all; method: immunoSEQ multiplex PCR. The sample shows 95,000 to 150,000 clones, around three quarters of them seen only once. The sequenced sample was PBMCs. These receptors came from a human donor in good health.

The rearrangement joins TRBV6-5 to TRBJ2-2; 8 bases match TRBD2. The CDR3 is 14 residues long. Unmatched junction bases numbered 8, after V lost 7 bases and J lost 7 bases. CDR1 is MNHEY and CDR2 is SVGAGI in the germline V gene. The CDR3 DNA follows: TGTGCCAGCACCCGCCGCGCGGGAGGCGGGGAGCTGTTTTTT. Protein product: CASTRRAGGGELFF.

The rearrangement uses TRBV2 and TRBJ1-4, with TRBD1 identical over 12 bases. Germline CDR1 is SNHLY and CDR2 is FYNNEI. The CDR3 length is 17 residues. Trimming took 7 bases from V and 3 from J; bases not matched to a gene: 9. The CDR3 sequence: CASTGTGGAGANEKLFF. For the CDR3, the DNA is TGTGCCAGCACTGGGACAGGGGGCGCTGGAGCTAATGAAAAACTGTTTTTT.

The CDR3 spells CSVGRTGGINEQYF. Written as DNA, the CDR3 is TGCAGCGTTGGGAGGACAGGGGGCATAAACGAGCAGTACTTC. V is TRBV29-1 and J is TRBJ2-7, with 11 bases aligning to TRBD1. The CDR3 extends over 14 amino acids. Germline V gene sequence: CDR1 SQVTM, CDR2 ANQGSEA. V lost 4 bases and J lost 5; bases outside the gene matches: 7.

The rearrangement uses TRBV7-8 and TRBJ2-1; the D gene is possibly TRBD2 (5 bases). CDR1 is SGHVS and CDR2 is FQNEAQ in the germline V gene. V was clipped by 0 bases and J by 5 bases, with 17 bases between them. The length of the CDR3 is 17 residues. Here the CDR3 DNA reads TGTGCCAGCAGCTTAGCGCGGAGTAGGCGGAGGAACAATGAGCAGTTCTTC. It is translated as CASSLARSRRRNNEQFF.

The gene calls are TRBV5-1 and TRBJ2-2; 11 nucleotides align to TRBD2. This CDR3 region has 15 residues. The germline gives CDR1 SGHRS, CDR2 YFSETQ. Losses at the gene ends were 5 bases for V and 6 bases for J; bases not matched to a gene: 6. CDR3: CASRDVAGGSGELFF. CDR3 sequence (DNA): TGCGCCAGCAGGGACGTAGCGGGAGGGTCCGGGGAGCTGTTTTTT.

The CDR3 is CASSGDRGGAEQYF. DNA of the CDR3: TGCGCCAGCAGCGGGGACAGGGGTGGAGCCGAGCAGTACTTC. The J gene is TRBJ2-7, the V gene TRBV5-1; 10 bases agree with TRBD1. Germline assignment: CDR1 SGHRS and CDR2 YFSETQ. V was clipped by 4 bases and J by 6 bases; unmatched bases: 7. The CDR3 is 14 amino acids.

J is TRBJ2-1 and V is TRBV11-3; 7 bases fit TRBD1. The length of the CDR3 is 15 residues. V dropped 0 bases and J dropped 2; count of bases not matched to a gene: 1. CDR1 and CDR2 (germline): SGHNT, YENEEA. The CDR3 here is CASSLEQGPYNEQFF. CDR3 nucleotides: TGTGCCAGCAGCTTAGAACAGGGGCCCTACAATGAGCAGTTCTTC.

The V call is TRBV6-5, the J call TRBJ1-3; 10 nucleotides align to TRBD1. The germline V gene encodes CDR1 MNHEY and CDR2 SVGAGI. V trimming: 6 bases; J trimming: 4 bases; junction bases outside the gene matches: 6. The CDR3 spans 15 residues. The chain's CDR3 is CASSRTGGRGNTIYF. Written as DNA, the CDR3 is TGTGCCAGCAGCCGGACAGGGGGTAGAGGAAACACCATATATTTT.

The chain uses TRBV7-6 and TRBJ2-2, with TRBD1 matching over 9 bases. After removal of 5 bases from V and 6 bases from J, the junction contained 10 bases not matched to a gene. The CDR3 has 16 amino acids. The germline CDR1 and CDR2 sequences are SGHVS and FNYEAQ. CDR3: CASSLRDRVGPGELFF. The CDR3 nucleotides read TGTGCCAGCAGCCTCCGGGACAGGGTCGGCCCCGGGGAGCTGTTTTTT.

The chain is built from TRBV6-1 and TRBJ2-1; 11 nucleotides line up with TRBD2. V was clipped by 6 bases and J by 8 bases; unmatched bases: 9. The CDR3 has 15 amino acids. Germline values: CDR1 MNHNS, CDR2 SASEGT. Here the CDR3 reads CASRARLAGNHEQFF. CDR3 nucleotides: TGTGCCAGCAGGGCTCGACTAGCGGGAAATCATGAGCAGTTCTTC.